Listed below are T cell receptor beta chains from one sample, sequenced in a study of T cells in Graves' hyperthyroidism and ophthalmopathy. Via MiXCR, TCRdb re-called the multiplex PCR reads, giving one row per CDR3 protein. This table has about 610,000 distinct CDR3 sequences, roughly 14% appearing once. The sequenced material came from blood. The source of these receptors is a woman aged 35 to 49 with Graves' ophthalmopathy. Both conserved end residues are part of each CDR3. The D gene is left open where the match is weak. The size of a clone is reported for some rows only, either as once, few or many, or as a class for expanded clones.

few | TRBJ2-7 | TRBD1 | TRBV29-1 | CSSTWTGAYEQYF | TGCAGCTCAACCTGGACAGGCGCCTACGAGCAGTACTTC
many | TRBJ1-1 | TRBD1 | TRBV6-1 | CASSEPNRGNTEAFF | TGTGCCAGCAGTGAACCGAACAGGGGGAACACTGAAGCTTTCTTT
few | TRBJ1-2 | . | TRBV30 | CAWSVIEGSGYTF | TGTGCCTGGAGTGTAATTGAGGGGTCTGGCTACACCTTC
. | TRBJ2-2 | . | TRBV27 | CASRQTWQTGELFF | TGTGCCAGCAGACAGACCTGGCAGACCGGGGAGCTGTTTTTT
many | TRBJ1-6 | TRBD1 | TRBV7-2 | CASRTGTGSWTQSPLHF | TGTGCCAGCAGGACCGGGACAGGGAGTTGGACGCAGTCACCCCTCCACTTT
many | TRBJ2-5 | TRBD1 | TRBV20-1 | CSATVGTGVETQYF | TGCAGTGCGACCGTCGGGACAGGGGTCGAGACCCAGTACTTC
. | TRBJ1-2 | TRBD1 | TRBV7-8 | CASSSKRWTGDYGYTF | TGTGCCAGCAGCTCCAAACGCTGGACAGGGGACTATGGCTACACCTTC
many | TRBJ2-2 | TRBD1 | TRBV7-2 | CASSLRTGNTGELFF | TGTGCCAGCAGCTTGCGGACAGGAAACACCGGGGAGCTGTTTTTT
. | TRBJ1-1 | . | TRBV19 | CASRDQNTEAFF | TGTGCCAGTAGGGACCAAAACACTGAAGCTTTCTTT
. | TRBJ1-4 | . | TRBV9 | CASSTSGGRREKLFF | TGTGCCAGCAGCACCTCCGGGGGGAGGAGGGAAAAACTGTTTTTT
few | TRBJ2-2 | . | TRBV20-1 | CSAEKPNTGELFF | TGCAGTGCTGAGAAACCGAACACCGGGGAGCTGTTTTTT
many | TRBJ1-1 | . | TRBV7-8 | CASSQFVGGSNTEAFF | TGTGCCAGCAGCCAGTTTGTTGGGGGTTCGAACACTGAAGCTTTCTTT
many | TRBJ1-1 | TRBD1 | TRBV6-2/TRBV6-3 | CASSYRGQAEAFF | TGTGCCAGCAGCTACAGGGGACAGGCTGAAGCTTTCTTT
many | TRBJ2-5 | . | TRBV7-2 | CASSLDSVQETQYF | TGTGCCAGCAGCTTAGATTCGGTCCAAGAGACCCAGTACTTC
many | TRBJ2-5 | . | TRBV7-6 | CASSLRRGDELPQYF | TGTGCCAGCAGCTTACGGAGGGGAGATGAGTTGCCCCAGTACTTC
. | TRBJ1-5 | . | TRBV7-2 | CASSLGMSGQPQHF | TGTGCCAGCAGCTTGGGGATGTCGGGTCAGCCCCAGCATTTT
few | TRBJ2-5 | . | TRBV28 | CASSFLLRRETQYF | TGTGCCAGCAGTTTTCTCCTTAGGCGAGAGACCCAGTACTTC
many | TRBJ2-7 | . | TRBV15 | CATSRDDETYEQYF | TGTGCCACCAGCAGAGATGACGAGACCTACGAGCAGTACTTC
few | TRBJ1-5 | TRBD1 | TRBV6-2/TRBV6-3 | CASSNRGGKPQHF | TGTGCCAGCAGCAACAGGGGAGGCAAGCCCCAGCATTTT
many | TRBJ1-1 | TRBD1 | TRBV5-8 | CASSPRDRRHEAFF | TGTGCCAGCAGCCCAAGGGACAGAAGACATGAAGCTTTCTTT
many | TRBJ1-1 | . | TRBV6-1 | CASTLQVNTEAFF | TGTGCCAGCACCTTGCAGGTTAACACTGAAGCTTTCTTT
. | TRBJ1-2 | TRBD1 | TRBV7-2 | CASSSRTGTMYGYTF | TGTGCCAGCAGCTCCAGGACAGGGACCATGTATGGCTACACCTTC
many | TRBJ1-5 | TRBD1 | TRBV9 | CASSVYRDRGRGDGNQPQHF | TGTGCCAGCAGCGTGTACCGGGACAGGGGGCGCGGCGATGGCAATCAGCCCCAGCATTTT
few | TRBJ2-5 | TRBD1 | TRBV7-3 | CASSLEGGQPQETQYF | TGTGCCAGCAGCTTAGAAGGGGGACAGCCCCAAGAGACCCAGTACTTC
. | TRBJ2-5 | TRBD1 | TRBV28 | CASSLYLTGGEGETQYF | TGTGCCAGCAGTTTATATTTGACAGGGGGCGAGGGGGAGACCCAGTACTTC
few | TRBJ2-7 | TRBD1 | TRBV3-1 | CASSQFPGQSYEQYF | TGTGCCAGCAGCCAATTCCCGGGACAGAGCTACGAGCAGTACTTC
many | TRBJ2-2 | TRBD2 | TRBV29-1 | CSVGRLGEGGELFF | TGCAGCGTTGGCCGTCTGGGGGAGGGCGGGGAGCTGTTTTTT
many | TRBJ2-5 | TRBD2 | TRBV24-1 | CATRPAGGETQYF | TGTGCCACCCGACCGGCGGGAGGGGAGACCCAGTACTTC
many | TRBJ2-7 | . | TRBV24-1 | CATSGSSHEQYF | TGTGCCACCAGCGGGTCCTCACACGAGCAGTACTTC
many | TRBJ1-1 | . | TRBV28 | CASSSSTQGGAEAFF | TGTGCCAGCAGTTCCTCGACCCAAGGGGGGGCTGAAGCTTTCTTT
. | TRBJ1-2 | . | TRBV11-3 | CASSPSQGYGYTF | TGTGCCAGCAGCCCGTCGCAGGGGTATGGCTACACCTTC
. | TRBJ2-7 | . | TRBV7-9 | CASSAGVSYEQYF | TGTGCCAGCAGCGCAGGAGTCTCCTACGAGCAGTACTTC
many | TRBJ2-7 | TRBD1 | TRBV27 | CASSLVGQDRYEQYF | TGTGCCAGCAGTTTGGTAGGACAGGACCGTTACGAGCAGTACTTC
. | TRBJ1-2 | . | TRBV20-1 | CSAYREENGYTF | TGCAGTGCTTACAGGGAGGAAAATGGCTACACCTTC
many | TRBJ2-7 | TRBD2 | TRBV6-5 | CASSPRTSHEQYF | TGTGCCAGCAGTCCCCGGACTAGTCACGAGCAGTACTTC
few | TRBJ1-5 | TRBD1 | TRBV20-1 | CSASDSRTGQKYQPQHF | TGCAGTGCTAGTGACTCACGGACAGGCCAAAAATATCAGCCCCAGCATTTT